The rows below give T cell receptor beta chains drawn from one sample of a study of beta chain features in type 1 diabetes. Assay: immunoSEQ multiplex PCR; the TCRdb copy retains only in-frame clones and omits some. The data show tens of thousands of clones, with roughly 40% seen just once and roughly 1.5% held by the top ten. The sequencing input was Tregs from blood. The receptor source for this set is a man aged 25 to 40 with type 1 diabetes. Each CDR3 is given with its conserved first and last residue. The order of the fields is D gene, V gene, J gene, clone size, CDR3 protein, CDR3 DNA. The D gene is left open where the match is weak. Clone size appears in some rows only: once, few, many, or a class for an expanded clone.

>TRBD2|TRBV10-3|TRBJ2-3|NA
CAISVSGRGADTQYF
TGTGCCATCAGTGTTAGCGGGAGGGGGGCAGATACGCAGTATTTT
>TRBD1|TRBV7-9|TRBJ1-2|few
CASSLGQADGYTF
TGTGCCAGCAGCCTGGGACAGGCGGATGGCTACACCTTC
>NA|TRBV18|TRBJ1-2|NA
CASSPLQGRGKNGYTF
TGTGCCAGCTCACCCCTACAGGGCAGGGGAAAGAATGGCTACACCTTC
>NA|TRBV5-6|TRBJ2-3|NA
CASSFYLTSTDTQYF
TGTGCCAGCAGCTTTTATCTCACTAGCACAGATACGCAGTATTTT
>NA|TRBV5-1|TRBJ2-3|NA
CASAGTLHTDTQYF
TGCGCCAGCGCGGGGACCCTTCACACAGATACGCAGTATTTT
>TRBD2|TRBV29-1|TRBJ2-7|NA
CSVSGTSGGSYEQYF
TGCAGCGTCTCCGGGACTAGCGGGGGCTCCTACGAGCAGTACTTC
>NA|TRBV2|TRBJ2-7|NA
CASSGDSYEQYF
TGTGCCAGCAGTGGAGACTCCTACGAGCAGTACTTC
>NA|TRBV19|TRBJ2-2|NA
CASSRRANTGELFF
TGTGCCAGTAGTCGGAGGGCGAACACCGGGGAGCTGTTTTTT
>NA|TRBV18|TRBJ1-1|NA
CASSPLREVTEAFF
TGTGCCAGCTCACCACTCAGGGAAGTCACTGAAGCTTTCTTT
>NA|TRBV5-1|TRBJ1-1|NA
CASSQGGGSQAFF
TGCGCCAGCAGCCAAGGGGGGGGCTCTCAAGCTTTCTTT
>TRBD2|TRBV4-2|TRBJ2-1|few
CASSQSPGLAGGLEQFF
TGTGCCAGCAGCCAATCCCCTGGACTAGCGGGAGGGCTCGAGCAGTTCTTC
>NA|TRBV28|TRBJ1-2|NA
CASTRGNTYGYTF
TGTGCCAGCACCCGAGGGAACACCTATGGCTACACCTTC
>NA|TRBV30|TRBJ1-6|NA
CAWRQQSTGTYNSPLHF
TGTGCCTGGAGACAACAATCTACAGGGACGTATAATTCACCCCTCCACTTT
>NA|TRBV7-3|TRBJ2-3|NA
CASQAAYADTQYF
TGTGCCAGCCAAGCAGCGTACGCAGATACGCAGTATTTT